The sample holds a few counts of the clone carrying this TCR beta chain. The antigen is undetermined. Germline lookup yields CDR1 MNHEY and CDR2 SVGAGI. The V segment lost 3 bases and the J segment 3 bases; nucleotides outside the gene matches: 10. CDR3 length: 17 residues. TCRdb independently ran MiXCR on the reads; one entry per CDR3 protein. This table holds fewer than 850,000 distinct CDR3 sequences, about 29% found once. The sample comes from a study of T cell repertoires in cytomegalovirus infection. Study context: TCR beta signatures that were public indicated CMV infection and matching HLA type.

Study-level points and caveats: Dominating the ex vivo response were HLA-C-restricted CMV-specific TCR beta clonotypes. CMV carriers having the relevant HLA were flagged by cumulative public TCR beta family frequency.

Sequencing used cultured CD8+ T cells from PBMCs, obtained from culture after CMV antigen stimulation. This receptor was taken from a human donor in good health (CMV status not recorded). Some clones in this sample may be carry-over from other donors' samples. The genes are TRBV6-5 and TRBJ2-1; 8 positions match TRBD1. The CDR3 coding sequence is TGTGCCAGCAGTTATCCCACCGGACAGGGAGTCTACAATGAGCAGTTCTTC. Its protein product is CASSYPTGQGVYNEQFF.